This entry describes one T cell receptor (beta chain). Its specificity is not known. Trimming took 7 bases from V and 5 from J, leaving 18 bases between them. The CDR3 sequence is 14 residues long. Germline V gene lookup returns CDR1 MNHNS and CDR2 SASEGT. The source of the sample is a study of OX40 agonist ivuxolimab in advanced cancers. Clones were read by immunoSEQ multiplex PCR, and TCRdb kept only the in-frame ones, dropping some. In the table there are some 80,000 clones, 92% of which are singletons. Findings and limits, study-wide: Within 6 weeks, CD4+ and CD8+ blood T cells expanded clonally at 0.1 to 3.0 mg/kg. Low levels of normalized T-cell clonal expansion also appeared in some nonresponders. Researchers report that CD8+ T cells had, on average, more expanded clones than CD4+.

The sequencing here drew on CD4+ or CD8+ T cells sorted from blood, taken in a trial of the OX40 agonist ivuxolimab. This sequence was found in an adult with an advanced solid tumor such as melanoma, head and neck, liver or kidney cancer. The chain joins TRBV6-1 to TRBJ2-7; a possible D gene is TRBD1 (6 bases). The CDR3 sequence: CASMARGFRNEQYF. CDR3 bases: TGTGCCAGCATGGCAAGGGGGTTTCGAAACGAGCAGTACTTC.